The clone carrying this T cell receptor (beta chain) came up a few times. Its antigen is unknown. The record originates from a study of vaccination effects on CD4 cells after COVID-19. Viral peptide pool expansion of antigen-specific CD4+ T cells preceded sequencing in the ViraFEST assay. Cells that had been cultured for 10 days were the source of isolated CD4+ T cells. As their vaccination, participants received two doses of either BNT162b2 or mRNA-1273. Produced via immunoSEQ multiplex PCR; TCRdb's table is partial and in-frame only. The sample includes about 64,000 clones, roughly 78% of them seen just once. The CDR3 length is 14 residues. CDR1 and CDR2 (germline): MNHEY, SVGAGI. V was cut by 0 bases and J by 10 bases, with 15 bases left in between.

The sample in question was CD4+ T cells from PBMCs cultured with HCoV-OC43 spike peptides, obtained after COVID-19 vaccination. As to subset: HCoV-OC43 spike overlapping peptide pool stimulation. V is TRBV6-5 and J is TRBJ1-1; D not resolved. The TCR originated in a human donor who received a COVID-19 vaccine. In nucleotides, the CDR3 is TGTGCCAGCAGTTACTCGAATTGGAGTCCGAGAGCTTTCTTT. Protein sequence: CASSYSNWSPRAFF.